One T cell receptor (beta chain) is described in this entry. Produced via immunoSEQ multiplex PCR; TCRdb's table is partial and in-frame only. The data show over 200,000 clones, approximately 86% seen once. The data stem from a study of blood T cell repertoires in COVID-19. Overall study context: PBMCs, B-cell-depleted T cells, or T cells provided the cDNA or gDNA that made up the material.

It was within 2 weeks before study entry that exposed participants met a COVID-19 case. CDR3 length equals 13 residues. Germline V lookup: CDR1 SEHNR, CDR2 FQNEAQ (reference sequence). The V end was cut by 7 bases, the J end by 0 bases, with 9 bases between. The clonotype comes from a woman aged 30 to 39 who had been exposed to COVID-19. Sequenced material: PBMCs or T cells enriched from blood (not recorded which). This chain links TRBV7-9 with TRBJ1-1; no clear D gene. The CDR3 bases are TGTGCCAGCACGCCGGGGATGAACACTGAAGCTTTCTTT. It translates to CASTPGMNTEAFF.